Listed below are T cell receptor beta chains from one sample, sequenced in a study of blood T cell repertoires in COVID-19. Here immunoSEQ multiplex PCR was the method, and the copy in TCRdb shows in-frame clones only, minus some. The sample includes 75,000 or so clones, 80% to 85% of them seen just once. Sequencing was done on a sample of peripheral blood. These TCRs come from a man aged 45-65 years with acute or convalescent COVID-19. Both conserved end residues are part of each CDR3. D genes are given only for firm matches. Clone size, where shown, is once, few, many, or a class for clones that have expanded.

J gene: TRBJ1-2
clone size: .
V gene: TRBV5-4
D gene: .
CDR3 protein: CASSLVGQGLGGYTF
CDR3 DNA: TGTGCCAGCAGCTTGGTGGGTCAGGGCTTAGGTGGCTACACCTTC

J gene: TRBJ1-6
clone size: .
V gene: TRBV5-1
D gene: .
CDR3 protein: CASSLGRNNSPLHF
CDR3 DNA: TGCGCCAGCAGCTTGGGGCGGAATAATTCACCCCTCCACTTT

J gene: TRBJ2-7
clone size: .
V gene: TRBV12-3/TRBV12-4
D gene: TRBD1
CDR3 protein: CASSFGTGNEQYF
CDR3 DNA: TGTGCCAGCAGTTTCGGGACAGGGAACGAGCAGTACTTC

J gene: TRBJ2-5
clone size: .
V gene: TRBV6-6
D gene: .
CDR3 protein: CASTHSGAGQETQYF
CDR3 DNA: TGTGCCAGCACCCACTCAGGGGCCGGCCAAGAGACCCAGTACTTC

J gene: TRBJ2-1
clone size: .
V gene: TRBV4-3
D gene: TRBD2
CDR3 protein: CASSQESSGRAGNEQFF
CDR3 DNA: TGCGCCAGCAGCCAAGAATCTAGCGGGAGGGCCGGGAATGAGCAGTTCTTC

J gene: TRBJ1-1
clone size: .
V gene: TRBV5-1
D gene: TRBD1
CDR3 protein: CASSIDRGTTEAFF
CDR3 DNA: TGCGCCAGCAGCATCGACAGGGGAACCACTGAAGCTTTCTTT

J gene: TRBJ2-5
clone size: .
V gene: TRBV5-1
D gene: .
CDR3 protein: CASSLAGVAETSETQYF
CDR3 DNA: TGCGCCAGCAGCTTGGCCGGGGTAGCGGAAACTTCAGAGACCCAGTACTTC

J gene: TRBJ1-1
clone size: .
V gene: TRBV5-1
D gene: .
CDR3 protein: CASSGVNTEAFF
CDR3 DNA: TGCGCCAGCAGCGGAGTAAACACTGAAGCTTTCTTT

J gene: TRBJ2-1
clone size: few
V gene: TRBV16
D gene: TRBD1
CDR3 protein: CASSPSPGQGFEQFF
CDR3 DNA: TGTGCCAGCAGCCCGAGTCCGGGACAGGGATTTGAGCAGTTCTTC

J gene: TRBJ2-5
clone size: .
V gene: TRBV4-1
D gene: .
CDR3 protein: CASSQDPADWRETQYF
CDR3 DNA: TGCGCCAGCAGCCAAGATCCGGCCGATTGGCGGGAGACCCAGTACTTC

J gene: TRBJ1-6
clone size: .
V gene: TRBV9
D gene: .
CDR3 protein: CASSVQTGSGSPLHF
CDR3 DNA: TGTGCCAGCAGCGTCCAGACAGGCTCTGGTTCACCCCTCCACTTT

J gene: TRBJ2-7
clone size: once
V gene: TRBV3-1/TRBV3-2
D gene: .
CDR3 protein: CASSRHVTGAREQYF
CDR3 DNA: TGTGCCAGCAGCCGCCACGTGACAGGAGCGCGCGAGCAGTACTTC

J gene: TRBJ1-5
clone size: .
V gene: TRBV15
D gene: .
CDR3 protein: CATSRGQVINQPQHF
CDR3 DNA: TGTGCCACCAGCAGAGGACAGGTTATCAATCAGCCCCAGCATTTT

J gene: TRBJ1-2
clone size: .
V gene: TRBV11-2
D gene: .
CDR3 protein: CASTPGQLYGYTF
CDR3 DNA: TGTGCCAGCACACCTGGACAGCTCTATGGCTACACCTTC

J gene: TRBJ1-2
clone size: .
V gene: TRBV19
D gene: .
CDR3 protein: CASSILGQSYGYTF
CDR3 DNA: TGTGCCAGTAGTATCCTGGGGCAGAGCTATGGCTACACCTTC

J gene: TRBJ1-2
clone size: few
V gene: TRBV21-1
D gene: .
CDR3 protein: CASGGTGHYGYTF
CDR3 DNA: TGTGCCAGCGGGGGGACAGGCCACTATGGCTACACCTTC

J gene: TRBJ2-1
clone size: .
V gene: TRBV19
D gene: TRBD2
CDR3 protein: CASRLGLAGMNEQFF
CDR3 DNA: TGTGCCAGTAGATTGGGTCTAGCGGGAATGAATGAGCAGTTCTTC

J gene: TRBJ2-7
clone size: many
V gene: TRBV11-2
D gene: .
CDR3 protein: CASSADGRMQYF
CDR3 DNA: TGTGCCAGCAGCGCAGACGGGAGAATGCAGTACTTC

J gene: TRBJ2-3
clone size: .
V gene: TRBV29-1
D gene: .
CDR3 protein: CSVEGALVPTDTQYF
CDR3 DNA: TGCAGCGTTGAAGGGGCCCTGGTACCCACAGATACGCAGTATTTT

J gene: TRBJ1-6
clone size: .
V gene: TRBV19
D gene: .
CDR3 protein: CASSTIGGSNSPLHF
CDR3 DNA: TGTGCCAGTAGTACCATCGGGGGTTCTAATTCACCCCTCCACTTT